This T cell receptor (beta chain) was identified during a study of cytomegalovirus exposure and HLA in healthy donors (dated by TCRdb to the late 2010s). Notes on the research overall: A later analysis indicated that the 120 validation repertoires were generated on the platform also employed for the approximately 700 repertoires of the first cohort. The study aimed to test whether cataloging public T cell receptors could reveal signatures of past pathogen exposure. Besides the first cohort of approximately 710 subjects, a separate validation cohort made up of some 110 different subjects was used. High-throughput TCR immunosequencing, statistical association of individual TCRs with disease status, and machine learning were combined to predict cytomegalovirus infection status. Study-level results and caveats: The classifier was reported to diagnose cytomegalovirus status with high specificity and sensitivity in both the original and validation cohorts. A later analysis found that TCRs clustered in the first cohort also tended to co-occur in the roughly 120 validation repertoires, with more than 90% of cluster scores above 0. A later analysis lacked HLA typing for the validation cohort, so it scored co-occurrence in that cohort across all 110 or so repertoires. The authors suggested that the approach could potentially be extended to other disease states and immunological phenotypes. Most TCR sequences were seen in very few donors, while some public TCRs were found in many individuals. The study listed 150 to 200 TCR beta chains as associated with cytomegalovirus. A few of the identified cytomegalovirus-associated TCR beta chains were confirmed in vitro to be specific for cytomegalovirus antigens.

To note about this clone: The target of this receptor is not known. No base-level quality is on record; no much larger clone is a single base apart.

Measured from the cysteine to the phenylalanine, the CDR3 is 14 residues long. The kept DNA is CDR3 alone, 42 bases in frame from the first base. Libraries were built with the immunoSEQ multiplex PCR assay. In the original analysis: A statistical classification framework was built for diagnosing cytomegalovirus status from the catalog of TCR beta chain sequences. The table was pulled from immuneACCESS by TCRdb, which kept in-frame rearrangements only. Such tables lose some clones; where checked, under half of the loss comes from unresolved V genes, and the rest has no known cause. From that table come the V and J calls and clone size; the DNA was used to work out D and trimming. A total of over 150,000 clones appear in this sample, 70% to 90% of them only once. Approximately 20% of the sample lies in the top ten. The donors belonged to the validation cohort of around 120 subjects, which was separate from the approximately 610-subject first cohort.

This sequence was found in a man in his late teens or twenties in good health and CMV-seropositive. The source material was PBMCs. The receptor chain draws on TRBV21-1 and TRBJ2-5; the D call TRBD1 from the table was never checked on the DNA. TRBV21-1 is noted as a pseudogene. The CDR3 amino acid sequence is: CASPAGTGGYTQYF. The nucleotide sequence is given as TGTGCCAGCCCTGCCGGAACAGGGGGATATACCCAGTACTTC.